One and the same sample provided the 24 T cell receptor beta chains below, sequenced in a study of blood T cell repertoires in COVID-19. TCRdb's table, derived via immunoSEQ multiplex PCR, lists solely in-frame clones and lacks some. The sample yields 240,000 or so clones, approximately 86% seen once. Sequencing was done on a sample of peripheral blood. The source is a woman in her seventies with active or convalescent COVID-19.

The J gene is TRBJ1-1, the V gene TRBV6-2 or TRBV6-3, with TRBD1 identical over 9 bases. Trimming at V came to 4 bases and at J to 6 bases, leaving 6 bases not matched to a gene. The CDR3 has 14 residues. Germline V lookup: CDR1 MNHEY, CDR2 SVGEGT. CDR3 region: CASSSGTGRAEAFF. For the CDR3, the DNA is TGTGCCAGCAGTTCCGGGACAGGGAGGGCTGAAGCTTTCTTT.

V usage is TRBV18 and J usage is TRBJ2-7; 8 positions match TRBD1. CDR1 and CDR2 (germline): KGHSH, LQKENI. With 5 bases clipped from V and 3 bases from J, the junction kept 3 bases outside the gene matches. This CDR3 spans 13 amino acids. For the CDR3, the DNA is TGTGCCAGCTCATCCGGACAGGGCTACGAGCAGTACTTC. This encodes CASSSGQGYEQYF.

This sequence joins TRBV12-3 or TRBV12-4 and TRBJ1-1, with D unclear. Trimming took 1 base from V and 2 from J, leaving 5 bases between them. CDR3 size: 13 residues. CDR3 sequence reads: CASSLGTNTEAFF. The CDR3 DNA is TGTGCCAGCAGTTTAGGGACTAACACTGAAGCTTTCTTT.

The rearrangement uses TRBV18 and TRBJ2-7; D call uncertain. The V gene lost 3 bases and the J gene lost 0 bases, with 6 bases spanning the gap. Per germline, CDR1 KGHSH and CDR2 LQKENI. The CDR3 sequence is 13 residues long. CDR3: CASSPPSSYEQYF. The DNA of the CDR3 is TGTGCCAGCTCACCTCCGAGCTCCTACGAGCAGTACTTC.

V usage is TRBV25-1 and J usage is TRBJ1-2; 9 bases agree with TRBD1. Germline lookup yields CDR1 MGHDK and CDR2 SYGVNS. Trimming took 7 bases from V and 6 from J; bases not matched to a gene: 9. The CDR3 runs to 14 residues. CDR3 bases: TGTGCCAGCACCCGGACAGGGGAGAGGAATGGCTACACCTTC. It translates to CASTRTGERNGYTF.

The chain has TRBV12-3 or TRBV12-4 and TRBJ2-1; 8 positions match TRBD2. This CDR3 comprises 13 residues. J lost 6 bases, V lost 6 bases, and 4 bases had no gene match. This CDR3 is CASRELAVNEQFF. CDR3 coding DNA: TGTGCCAGCAGGGAACTAGCGGTCAATGAGCAGTTCTTC.

This clone was picked up a small number of times. The chain combines TRBV24-1 with TRBJ2-1; maybe TRBD1 (6 bases). Germline CDR1 and CDR2: KGHDR and SFDVKD. V lost 8 bases and J 3 bases, leaving 10 bases between the germline ends. CDR3 length: 13 residues. CDR3: CATKDSHYNEQFF. The CDR3 nucleotides are TGTGCCACCAAGGACAGCCACTACAATGAGCAGTTCTTC.

The V gene is TRBV27, the J gene TRBJ1-6; D perhaps matches TRBD1 (5 bases). The germline CDR1 and CDR2 sequences are MNHEY and SMNVEV (reference sequence). The CDR3 length is 15 residues. Trimming removed 7 bases from V and 8 bases from J, with 18 bases in between. The CDR3 reads CASTLRGVRYSPLHF. CDR3 DNA: TGTGCCAGCACCCTAAGGGGTGTCAGGTATTCACCCCTCCACTTT.

This clone has just a few counts. The chain carries TRBV11-2 and TRBJ1-1, with 7 positions matching TRBD1. This CDR3 region has 15 residues. The J segment lost 4 bases and the V segment lost 4 bases, leaving 9 bases of the junction unmatched. Germline CDR1 is SGHAT and CDR2 is FQNNGV. The CDR3, as DNA: TGTGCCAGCAGCTCACAGCAGGGGGGTAGCACTGAAGCTTTCTTT. The encoded protein is CASSSQQGGSTEAFF.

The gene calls are TRBV7-9 and TRBJ2-2, with 9 positions matching TRBD2. V gave up 5 bases and J gave up 4 bases; unmatched junction bases: 5. CDR1 SEHNR and CDR2 FQNEAQ come from the germline V gene (reference sequence). The length of the CDR3 is 15 residues. In nucleotides, the CDR3 is TGTGCCAGCAGCGTAAGCGGGGGGCTCACCGGGGAGCTGTTTTTT. Residues: CASSVSGGLTGELFF.

This chain uses TRBV27 with TRBJ1-1; D is ambiguous. Trimming cost V 3 bases and J 6 bases, with 11 bases left between them. This CDR3 has 13 residues. Germline-derived CDR1 and CDR2 are MNHEY and SMNVEV (reference sequence). CDR3 in DNA: TGTGCCAGCAGTTTCTCGGGGAGGGCTGAAGCTTTCTTT. Translating it yields CASSFSGRAEAFF.

The rearrangement joins TRBV7-2 to TRBJ1-2; TRBD1 is a possible D gene (6 bases). Germline V gene lookup returns CDR1 SGHTA and CDR2 FQGNSA. There are 17 residues in the CDR3. Trimming took off 2 bases at V and 0 bases at J, with 16 bases between the two ends. The CDR3 loop is CASSLSPQGTTNYGYTF. Written as DNA, the CDR3 is TGTGCCAGCAGCTTAAGCCCACAGGGCACTACTAACTATGGCTACACCTTC.

This rearrangement joins TRBV25-1 to TRBJ1-2, with TRBD1 matching 7 bases. The CDR3 is 15 residues long. J gave up 6 bases and V 3 bases, and 10 bases lay outside the gene matches. From germline, CDR1 is MGHDK and CDR2 SYGVNS. The CDR3: CASSETGLWVDGYTF. CDR3 in DNA: TGTGCCAGCAGTGAGACAGGGTTATGGGTGGATGGCTACACCTTC.

The CDR3 loop reads CASSSDRVNGYTF. CDR3 in DNA: TGTGCCAGCAGTTCTGACAGGGTTAATGGCTACACCTTC. The chain recombines TRBV12-3 or TRBV12-4 with TRBJ1-2, with 7 bases lining up with TRBD1. The trim removed 4 bases at V and 6 bases at J, leaving 5 bases unmatched. The CDR3 runs 13 residues.

V usage is TRBV19 and J usage is TRBJ2-1; D possibly corresponds to TRBD1 (5 bases). The CDR3 has 13 amino acids. The germline V gene has CDR1 LNHDA and CDR2 SQIVND (reference sequence). Trimming shortened V by 6 bases and J by 4 bases, and 10 bases separated the two germline ends. CDR3 residues: CASRVDSYNEQFF. CDR3 in DNA: TGTGCCAGTAGGGTTGACAGTTACAATGAGCAGTTCTTC.

V usage is TRBV4-1 and J usage is TRBJ1-6; a possible D gene is TRBD1 (5 bases). The CDR3 covers 13 residues. CDR1 and CDR2 (germline): MGHRA, YSYEKL. The V and J ends lost 0 bases and 10 bases respectively, with 7 bases between them. The CDR3: CASSQDRVSPLHF. CDR3 sequence (DNA): TGCGCCAGCAGCCAAGACAGGGTCTCACCCCTCCACTTT.

Comments on this clone: The sample holds other DNA sequences that translate to the same CDR3. The chain uses TRBV18 and TRBJ2-7; 7 bases line up with TRBD1. There are 15 residues in the CDR3. Germline trimming cut 2 bases from V and 2 bases from J; bases unmatched to any gene: 6. Germline V lookup: CDR1 KGHSH, CDR2 LQKENI. The CDR3 region is CASSPEYRGPYEQYF. CDR3 in DNA: TGTGCCAGCTCACCAGAGTACAGGGGTCCCTACGAGCAGTACTTC.

The chain uses TRBV27 and TRBJ2-7, with a tentative D call TRBD1 (6 bases). CDR1 and CDR2 (germline): MNHEY, SMNVEV (reference sequence). V was shortened by 5 bases and J by 0 bases, with 8 bases between the two germline ends. The CDR3 length is 13 residues. The CDR3 DNA is TGTGCCAGCAGTGAGACAGGCTCCTACGAGCAGTACTTC. Translating gives CASSETGSYEQYF.

The V call is TRBV7-2, the J call TRBJ2-3; the D is unclear. The germline V gene has CDR1 SGHTA and CDR2 FQGNSA. Deletions cut 5 bases from V and 8 bases from J, with 11 bases between. CDR3 length: 12 residues. Written as DNA, the CDR3 is TGTGCCAGCAGCCCGCTGGCCGTTACGCAGTATTTT. This codes for CASSPLAVTQYF.

The V and J genes are TRBV5-1 and TRBJ1-1; D possibly corresponds to TRBD1 (6 bases). CDR1 is SGHRS and CDR2 is YFSETQ in the germline V gene. The CDR3 length is 14 residues. The V end was cut by 4 bases, the J end by 4 bases, with 14 bases between. CDR3 residues: CASSPGGQATEAFF. DNA for the CDR3: TGCGCCAGCAGCCCCGGGGGGCAGGCCACTGAAGCTTTCTTT.

V is TRBV4-1 and J is TRBJ2-2, with D unresolved. The CDR3 is made up of 18 amino acids. CDR1 is MGHRA and CDR2 is YSYEKL in the germline V gene. V lost 1 base to trimming and J lost 2 bases, with 17 bases between them. CDR3 sequence reads: CASSQGPAGESNTGELFF. The DNA of the CDR3 is TGCGCCAGCAGCCAAGGGCCGGCAGGCGAATCCAACACCGGGGAGCTGTTTTTT.

V gene TRBV19 combines with J gene TRBJ2-7; D is undetermined. This CDR3 has 12 amino acids. The germline V and J ends were trimmed by 4 bases and 3 bases, with 7 bases remaining between them. CDR1 and CDR2 from the germline V gene are LNHDA and SQIVND (reference sequence). CDR3 nucleotides: TGTGCCAGTAGTACATCGGGCTACGAGCAGTACTTC. Residues: CASSTSGYEQYF.

The chain uses TRBV6-2 or TRBV6-3 and TRBJ1-5; the match to TRBD1 covers 7 bases. With 4 bases clipped from V and 6 bases from J, the junction kept 6 bases outside the gene matches. CDR3 length: 14 residues. Germline V lookup: CDR1 MNHEY, CDR2 SVGEGT. CDR3 sequence: CASSLQGTFQPQHF. The CDR3 DNA reads TGTGCCAGCAGTTTACAGGGGACCTTTCAGCCCCAGCATTTT.

V usage is TRBV5-1 and J usage is TRBJ2-2; 16 bases are a match to TRBD2. The ends lost 4 bases at V and 5 bases at J; junction bases unmatched: 8. This CDR3 region has 18 residues. The germline CDR1 and CDR2 sequences are SGHRS and YFSETQ. DNA of the CDR3: TGCGCCAGCAGCCACGGGACTAGCGGGGGGGCCCGGACCGGGGAGCTGTTTTTT. This encodes CASSHGTSGGARTGELFF. The complete variable domain, with remaining parts taken from reference TRBV5-1 and TRBJ2-2, reads KAGVTQTPRYLIKTRGQQVTLSCSPISGHRSVSWYQQTPGQGLQFLFEYFSETQRNKGNFPGRFSGRQFSNSRSEMNVSTLELGDSALYLCASSHGTSGGARTGELFFGEGSRLTVL.